This T cell receptor beta chain was sequenced for a study of blood T cell repertoires in acute mononucleosis (dated by TCRdb to 2020 to 2022). In terms of the full investigation: Acute-phase samples, representing the primary response, were taken within 2 weeks of symptom onset. In acute infection, YVL-BR-specific cells made up a mean of around 2.2% of blood CD8 T cells and GLC-BM-specific cells made up a mean of approximately 1.1%. The mean blood EBV load was 3.5 to 4 log10 genome copies per million B cells in acute infection and 2.5 to 3 at convalescence. What the work shows at the level of the full study, not this receptor alone: Just around 9% of the unique acute clonotypes remained in convalescence, but these persisting clonotypes accounted for most of the response, and new, diverse de novo clonotypes seemingly replaced the other acute clonotypes. With only a few donors in the cohort, group averages were based on very few individuals. Because only a fraction of each donor's blood was analyzed, sampling error might partly explain the low overlap between acute and convalescent clonotypes. In TCR repertoire selection for BRLF1 (YVL-BR), TCRalpha CDR3 motifs had a dominant role, while TCRbeta had a minimal role.

Remarks on this clone: A clone one base away is much larger, so this may be a read error.

The CDR3 numbers 15 residues from cysteine through phenylalanine. Just CDR3 DNA is preserved here, 45 bases in frame from base 1. Per the germline V gene (reference sequence), MNHEY is the CDR1 and SMNVEV is the CDR2. The junction shows trimming of 6 bases on V and 12 bases on J, and the gene matches do not reach 15 bases of it. For TCR profiling, total RNA from no fewer than 9,000 sorted tetramer+ CD8 T cells was reverse transcribed into cDNA. PCR with primers that anneal to V and J regions amplified CDR3 regions and added unique molecular identifiers to track templates. TCRalpha and TCRbeta chains were profiled using the immunoSEQ platform, including its sequencing and error-correction standards. The authors' pipeline ran thus. Clonal copy numbers were corrected for sequencing and PCR errors, and IMGT conventions were followed to define CDR3s. Analysis was restricted to productive rearrangements and was performed with immunoSEQ Analyzer versions 2.0 and 3.0, and gene-pairing frequencies were further processed in Microsoft Excel. Circos plots were used to visualize V-J pairings, and MEME together with a custom motifSearch program was used to find CDR3 motifs. The probability of generation of TCR sequences was calculated using the OLGA algorithm. Clonotypes found at both visits were termed persistent, clonotypes found only in the acute phase were termed nonpersistent, and clonotypes found only at convalescence were termed de novo. A public TCR was defined as an amino acid clonotype used by more than one donor. The table comes from immuneACCESS by way of TCRdb, which keeps in-frame sequences with V and J called. Part of the clones is missing from these tables; in studies checked, under half for an unresolved V gene and the rest for unknown reasons. The V and J calls and clone size are taken from that table; D and trimming were inferred from the DNA. The sample contains 6,000 to 8,500 clones, less than 30% of them found a single time. The ten biggest clones cover less than 35% of the sample.

This sample's time point label indicates: acute infectious mononucleosis, at clinical presentation within 2 weeks of symptom onset (visit 1). The study tracked CD8 T cell responses to two immunodominant EBV epitopes, BRLF1 109 (YVL-BR) and BMLF1 280 (GLC-BM), over primary infection. A positive serum heterophile antibody test together with EBV viral capsid antigen-specific IgM pointed to primary EBV infection. Magnetic positive selection (MACS) was first used to enrich total CD8 T cells from PBMCs. A FACSAria III was used to sort live CD3+ CD8+ tetramer+ cells to over 95% purity. A PE-conjugated tetramer loaded with the BRLF1 109-117 peptide was used to sort the cells. TCR repertoires of EBV epitope-specific CD8 T cells were deep-sequenced directly ex vivo after tetramer sorting, at acute infection and at convalescence. Donors were three people aged roughly 18 to 29 with clinical acute infectious mononucleosis and laboratory evidence of primary EBV infection. Heparinized peripheral blood was collected when donors presented clinically with mononucleosis symptoms and again about 6 months afterward. PBMCs were isolated by Ficoll-Paque density gradient centrifugation.

The TCR sequence derives from a woman younger than 30 with infectious mononucleosis caused by EBV. The chain is assembled from TRBV27 and TRBJ2-1; 9 nucleotides in the junction match TRBD2. Material: EBV YVL epitope tetramer+ CD8+ T cells sorted from PBMCs, obtained during acute infectious mononucleosis. The cell subset or site label, read with the paper, signifies: CD8 T cells binding a tetramer with EBV BRLF1 109-117 peptide (YVL-BR). The nucleotides read TGTGCCAGCAGCTTTGGTAGCGGGAGCCCCCAGGGGCAGTTCTTC. Its protein reads: CASSFGSGSPQGQFF.